The subject of this entry is one T cell receptor beta chain. A single base separates this from a much larger clone, so it may be a read error. The data stem from a study of blood T cells in healthy people across ages. CDR1 is SQVTM, CDR2 ANQGSEA, per germline. The CDR3 is 14 residues long. It was with a sample-barcoded 5' primer and a J-beta primer mix that a second PCR of roughly 7 to 12 cycles was run. TCRdb re-derived calls from the 5' RACE reads in MiXCR, one entry per CDR3 protein. The data contain some 1.7 million distinct CDR3 sequences, approximately 28% of them singletons. The origin of this receptor is a woman aged 25 to 39 in good health. Sequencing used blood. The rearrangement joins TRBV29-1 to TRBJ2-3; 7 nucleotides line up with TRBD2. The CDR3 nucleotides are TGCGGCGCTCCAAGGGAGGGAGCGGTGGATACGCAGTATTTT. It translates to CGAPREGAVDTQYF.